A single sample is the source of the 18 T cell receptor beta chains below, sequenced in a study of blood T cells in healthy people across ages. A J-beta primer mix and a sample-barcoded 5' primer were used in a second PCR of roughly 6 to 11 cycles. TCRdb reprocessed the 5' RACE reads via MiXCR and lists one record per CDR3 protein. Among 650,000 to 700,000 distinct CDR3 sequences listed, about 30% were seen once. Sequenced: blood. These receptors came from a woman older than 75 in good health.

The rearrangement joins TRBV6-6 to TRBJ2-5; TRBD2 matches 10 bases. Germline V lookup: CDR1 MNHNY, CDR2 SVGAGI (reference sequence). Trimming removed 6 bases from V and 2 bases from J; junction bases left unmatched: 9. The CDR3 is 16 residues long. The CDR3 nucleotides read TGTGCCAGCAGCCCCCCTAGCGGGAGACTACAAGAGACCCAGTACTTC. Its protein is CASSPPSGRLQETQYF.

In this sample, this clonotype turned up many times. This chain connects TRBV7-3 to TRBJ1-2; D remains unclear. This CDR3 comprises 16 residues. V lost 2 bases, J lost 4 bases, and 17 bases lay in between. Germline CDR1 is SGHTA and CDR2 is FQGTGA. CDR3 bases: TGTGCCAGCAGCTTATCCCGGGTGGATCTAGGCTATGGCTACACCTTC. As protein: CASSLSRVDLGYGYTF.

This clonotype was observed many times. This rearrangement joins TRBV6-2 or TRBV6-3 to TRBJ1-2, with TRBD1 identical over 7 bases. Germline CDR1 and CDR2: MNHEY and SVGEGT. CDR3 length equals 13 residues. The V segment lost 5 bases and the J segment 6 bases; nucleotides outside the gene matches: 6. This chain's CDR3 is CASSPTGQDGYTF. The CDR3 region has the DNA TGTGCCAGCAGTCCGACAGGGCAGGATGGCTACACCTTC.

This clonotype has a count of ten or more. The chain links TRBV7-2 to TRBJ2-6, with 7 nucleotides matching TRBD2. Germline V lookup: CDR1 SGHTA, CDR2 FQGNSA. J was trimmed by 12 bases and V by 1 base; bases with no gene match: 6. The CDR3 has 14 residues. In DNA, the CDR3 is TGTGCCAGCAGCTTAGAGCGGGGATCAAGCGTCCTGACTTTC. This sequence encodes CASSLERGSSVLTF.

This clonotype was found many times. This clone may be a read error of a much larger clone one base away. CDR3 protein: CASSSLDRGRSEAFF. CDR3 coding DNA: TGTGCCAGCAGCTCCCTGGACAGGGGGAGGTCTGAAGCTTTCTTT. The rearrangement links TRBV7-2 to TRBJ1-1; 10 nucleotides match TRBD1. Germline CDR1 SGHTA, CDR2 FQGNSA. This CDR3 spans 15 amino acids. Trimming took 4 bases from V and 6 from J; bases not matched to a gene: 8.

This clonotype was counted at least ten times. V usage is TRBV25-1 and J usage is TRBJ1-6; 7 bases line up with TRBD1. Germline V gene lookup returns CDR1 MGHDK and CDR2 SYGVNS. Germline trimming cut 7 bases from V and 5 bases from J; bases unmatched to any gene: 5. CDR3 length equals 14 residues. CDR3 sequence: CASTQGTDNSPLHF. CDR3 nucleotide sequence: TGTGCCAGCACACAAGGGACAGATAATTCACCCCTCCACTTT.

The V and J genes are TRBV5-5 and TRBJ2-7; a weak D match, TRBD1 (6 bases). Deletions cut 5 bases from V and 7 bases from J, with 22 bases between. CDR1 SGHKS and CDR2 YYEKEE come from the germline V gene (reference sequence). The CDR3 runs 15 residues. CDR3 nucleotide sequence: TGTGCCAGCAGTTCAACAGGGTGGTCCTACAATGAGCAGTACTTC. Amino acids: CASSSTGWSYNEQYF.

In this sample, this clonotype turned up many times. The chain couples TRBV6-2 or TRBV6-3 to TRBJ2-5; 7 bases agree with TRBD2. The CDR3 contains 17 residues. Germline trimming cut 2 bases from V and 1 base from J; bases unmatched to any gene: 10. The germline CDR1 and CDR2 sequences are MNHEY and SVGEGT. CDR3 sequence reads: CASSYPSGRGTQETQYF. The CDR3 DNA reads TGTGCCAGCAGTTACCCTTCGGGGCGGGGGACCCAAGAGACCCAGTACTTC.

This chain links TRBV29-1 with TRBJ1-2; D is uncertain. The V end lost 4 bases, the J end lost 0 bases, and 15 bases lay between the germline ends. Germline values: CDR1 SQVTM, CDR2 ANQGSEA. CDR3 length: 15 residues. In DNA form, the CDR3 reads TGCAGCGTTGTGGCCGGGCAGGTCACTAACTATGGCTACACCTTC. The encoded protein is CSVVAGQVTNYGYTF.

This clonotype occurred a few times. V gene TRBV28 combines with J gene TRBJ1-6; unclear D gene. V was shortened by 3 bases and J by 6 bases, with 15 bases between the two germline ends. Germline loops: CDR1 MDHEN, CDR2 SYDVKM. This CDR3 is 16 amino acids long. The CDR3 nucleotides are TGTGCCAGCAGTTTCTCTCGACGGGTCCCTAATTCACCCCTCCACTTT. The encoded protein is CASSFSRRVPNSPLHF. Variable domain in full (rest from reference TRBV28 and TRBJ1-6): DVKVTQSSRYLVKRTGEKVFLECVQDMDHENMFWYRQDPGLGLRLIYFSYDVKMKEKGDIPEGYSVSREKKERFSLILESASTNQTSMYLCASSFSRRVPNSPLHFGNGTRLTVT.

This clonotype was recorded at least ten times. This rearrangement joins TRBV6-6 to TRBJ2-3, with 12 bases identical to TRBD2. V gave up 6 bases and J gave up 5 bases; unmatched junction bases: 3. The CDR3 consists of 14 residues. The germline gives CDR1 MNHNY, CDR2 SVGAGI (reference sequence). The CDR3 loop reads CASRTSGGVDTQYF. CDR3 nucleotides: TGTGCCAGCAGGACTAGCGGGGGAGTAGATACGCAGTATTTT.

This clonotype was seen a few times. The chain employs TRBV20-1 and TRBJ1-5, with TRBD1 matching 12 bases. Trimming cost V 5 bases and J 5 bases; bases outside gene matches: 10. The CDR3 is made up of 16 amino acids. The germline V gene has CDR1 DFQATT and CDR2 SNEGSKA (reference sequence). This CDR3 is CSALGTGGFWYQPQHF. CDR3 DNA: TGCAGTGCTTTAGGGACAGGGGGCTTTTGGTATCAGCCCCAGCATTTT.

This chain joins TRBV6-2 or TRBV6-3 and TRBJ1-1; D uncertain. CDR1 is MNHEY, CDR2 SVGEGT, per germline. The CDR3 length is 13 residues. The V and J ends lost 2 bases and 9 bases respectively, with 13 bases between them. The CDR3: CASSYPQPPQAFF. In nucleotides, the CDR3 is TGTGCCAGCAGTTACCCTCAGCCCCCTCAAGCTTTCTTT.

There are many counts of this clonotype. The chain is built from TRBV20-1 and TRBJ2-5; 15 bases are a match to TRBD2. J lost 2 bases, V lost 5 bases, and 3 bases had no gene match. The V gene's germline CDR1 is DFQATT and CDR2 SNEGSKA (reference sequence). This CDR3 has 15 amino acids. The CDR3 nucleotides read TGCAGTGCTGGGACTAGCGGGGGGTTACAAGAGACCCAGTACTTC. It translates to CSAGTSGGLQETQYF.

The table lists this clonotype with many counts. V and J are TRBV18 and TRBJ1-2; 7 nucleotides match TRBD1. This CDR3 contains 16 residues. CDR1 and CDR2 from the germline V gene are KGHSH and LQKENI. The ends lost 3 bases at V and 4 bases at J; junction bases unmatched: 11. The CDR3 DNA follows: TGTGCCAGCTCACCTTCGACAGGGTTTCCCTCCTATGGCTACACCTTC. As protein: CASSPSTGFPSYGYTF. Using reference TRBV18 and TRBJ1-2 for the parts outside the CDR3, the full variable domain is NAGVMQNPRHLVRRRGQEARLRCSPMKGHSHVYWYRQLPEEGLKFMVYLQKENIIDESGMPKERFSAEFPKEGPSILRIQQVVRGDSAAYFCASSPSTGFPSYGYTFGSGTRLTVV.

This clonotype came up many times. The genes are TRBV25-1 and TRBJ2-7; the D gene is possibly TRBD1 (5 bases). With 3 bases removed from V and 6 bases from J, the gap between germline ends came to 9 bases. Germline V gene lookup returns CDR1 MGHDK and CDR2 SYGVNS. This CDR3 spans 12 amino acids. The DNA for the CDR3 is TGTGCCAGCAGTGACAGGGTTCGCGAGCAGTACTTC. It is translated as CASSDRVREQYF.

This clonotype was recorded a few times. The chain couples TRBV27 to TRBJ1-2; weak D call: TRBD1 (6 bases). Germline assignment: CDR1 MNHEY and CDR2 SMNVEV (reference sequence). The CDR3 covers 15 residues. The V gene lost 0 bases and the J gene lost 4 bases, with 12 bases spanning the gap. CDR3 sequence (DNA): TGTGCCAGCAGTTTATCAGGACAGATTATCTATGGCTACACCTTC. Translation gives CASSLSGQIIYGYTF.

This clonotype was detected ten times or more. The chain links TRBV27 to TRBJ2-5; TRBD1 aligns across 9 bases. Germline CDR1 reads MNHEY; CDR2 reads SMNVEV (reference sequence). The CDR3 totals 17 residues. Germline trimming cut 4 bases from V and 0 bases from J; bases unmatched to any gene: 9. CDR3: CASSWGGGTGHQETQYF. As DNA, the CDR3 is TGTGCCAGCAGTTGGGGAGGGGGGACAGGGCACCAAGAGACCCAGTACTTC.